Sequencing of this T cell receptor (beta chain) was carried out in a study of CD8 T cells in Susac syndrome. An amount of RNA that ranged from roughly 0.45 to 1 ug was reverse transcribed with random hexamers. immunoSEQ multiplex PCR amplified TCR beta CDR3 across 54 Vbeta, 13 Jbeta. TCRdb re-derived calls from the immunoSEQ multiplex PCR reads in MiXCR, one entry per CDR3 protein. The profile covers a few hundred thousand distinct CDR3 sequences, with about 95% appearing a single time and 0.075% to 0.095% taken by the ten largest. Germline V lookup: CDR1 LNHDA, CDR2 SQIVND (reference sequence). Trimming pared 6 bases from V and 3 bases from J, leaving 15 bases between. The CDR3 sequence is 16 residues long. The T cells that were sequenced for TCR beta were CD8+ and CD4+ cells from blood. Relapsing-remitting disease, either stable or active, was present in the multiple sclerosis controls, who were treatment-naive patients.

The specimen was CD4+ T cells from PBMCs. The sequence was collected from a human donor with multiple sclerosis. The chain is built from TRBV19 and TRBJ1-6; weak D call: TRBD1 (5 bases). This chain's CDR3 is CASRTTGLNYNSPLHF. CDR3 coding DNA: TGTGCCAGTAGAACAACAGGACTGAACTATAATTCACCCCTCCACTTT.